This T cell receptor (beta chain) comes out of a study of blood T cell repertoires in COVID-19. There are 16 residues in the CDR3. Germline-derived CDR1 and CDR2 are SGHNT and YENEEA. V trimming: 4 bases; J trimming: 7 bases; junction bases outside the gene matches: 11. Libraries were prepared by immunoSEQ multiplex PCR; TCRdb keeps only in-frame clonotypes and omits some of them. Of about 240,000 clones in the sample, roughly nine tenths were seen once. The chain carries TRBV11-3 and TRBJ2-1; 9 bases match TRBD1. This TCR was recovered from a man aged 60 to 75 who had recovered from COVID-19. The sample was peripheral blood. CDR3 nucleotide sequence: TGTGCCAGCAGCTCGCCAAGACAGGGGGAAATGAATGAGCAGTTCTTC. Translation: CASSSPRQGEMNEQFF.